These T cell receptor beta chains were read from a single sample in a study of T cell responses to AZD1222 COVID-19 vaccine. Data came from immunoSEQ multiplex PCR; TCRdb stores just in-frame clones and leaves some out. The sample lists around 25,000 clones, roughly 91% occurring once. Sequencing was performed on peripheral blood, taken 28 days after the second AZD1222 dose. These receptors originate from an adult who received the AZD1222 COVID-19 vaccine. Both conserved end residues are part of each CDR3. Each record gives: CDR3 protein, CDR3 DNA, V gene, J gene, clone size, D gene. D genes are given only for firm matches. Clone size is not always given. Where it is, it says once, few, many or a class for expanded clones.

CDR3aa: CASSFGRRDTGELFF
CDR3nt: TGTGCCAGCAGCTTCGGGAGGAGGGACACCGGGGAGCTGTTTTTT
v_gene: TRBV5-4
j_gene: TRBJ2-2
abundance: once
d_gene: TRBD2

CDR3aa: CASSVESRGTDTQYF
CDR3nt: TGTGCCAGCAGCGTAGAGTCACGGGGCACAGATACGCAGTATTTT
v_gene: TRBV9
j_gene: TRBJ2-3
abundance: .
d_gene: .

CDR3aa: CAISEYRQPGDTQYF
CDR3nt: TGTGCCATCAGTGAATACAGGCAACCGGGAGATACGCAGTATTTT
v_gene: TRBV10-3
j_gene: TRBJ2-3
abundance: .
d_gene: .

CDR3aa: CASSSTVARETQYF
CDR3nt: TGTGCCAGCAGTTCCACGGTCGCTAGGGAGACCCAGTACTTC
v_gene: TRBV6-5
j_gene: TRBJ2-5
abundance: .
d_gene: .

CDR3aa: CASNIQGNTEAFF
CDR3nt: TGTGCCAGCAACATACAGGGGAACACTGAAGCTTTCTTT
v_gene: TRBV6-5
j_gene: TRBJ1-1
abundance: .
d_gene: .

CDR3aa: CASSRPGSGDSPLHF
CDR3nt: TGTGCCAGCAGCCGGCCGGGGTCAGGCGATTCACCCCTCCACTTT
v_gene: TRBV5-4
j_gene: TRBJ1-6
abundance: .
d_gene: .

CDR3aa: CASTGQAGQPQHF
CDR3nt: TGTGCCAGCACCGGACAAGCGGGCCAGCCCCAGCATTTT
v_gene: TRBV2
j_gene: TRBJ1-5
abundance: few
d_gene: .

CDR3aa: CASSTRLAPYNEQFF
CDR3nt: TGTGCCAGCAGCACCCGACTAGCACCGTACAATGAGCAGTTCTTC
v_gene: TRBV9
j_gene: TRBJ2-1
abundance: .
d_gene: TRBD2

CDR3aa: CAWLGQPSTDTQYF
CDR3nt: TGTGCCTGGCTTGGACAGCCGAGCACAGATACGCAGTATTTT
v_gene: TRBV30
j_gene: TRBJ2-3
abundance: .
d_gene: .

CDR3aa: CASSFGQPPTYEQYF
CDR3nt: TGTGCCAGCAGCTTCGGGCAGCCGCCTACCTACGAGCAGTACTTC
v_gene: TRBV7-2
j_gene: TRBJ2-7
abundance: .
d_gene: .

CDR3aa: CASSYSERFGQYF
CDR3nt: TGTGCCAGCAGTTATTCCGAGAGATTTGGGCAATACTTC
v_gene: TRBV7-8
j_gene: TRBJ2-5
abundance: .
d_gene: .

CDR3aa: CASSLRGAGETQYF
CDR3nt: TGTGCCAGCAGTTTGAGGGGCGCGGGGGAGACCCAGTACTTC
v_gene: TRBV28
j_gene: TRBJ2-5
abundance: once
d_gene: .

CDR3aa: CASSKTDYGYTF
CDR3nt: TGTGCCAGCAGCAAGACGGATTATGGCTACACCTTC
v_gene: TRBV5-4
j_gene: TRBJ1-2
abundance: .
d_gene: .

CDR3aa: CASSPGTSGYNEQFF
CDR3nt: TGCGCCAGCAGCCCCGGGACTAGCGGATACAATGAGCAGTTCTTC
v_gene: TRBV5-1
j_gene: TRBJ2-1
abundance: .
d_gene: TRBD2

CDR3aa: CASSQLTGTEAFF
CDR3nt: TGTGCCAGCAGCCAACTAACCGGGACAGAAGCTTTCTTT
v_gene: TRBV3-1/TRBV3-2
j_gene: TRBJ1-1
abundance: .
d_gene: .

CDR3aa: CASSSSRTGLGGEKLFF
CDR3nt: TGTGCCAGCAGTTCCTCAAGGACAGGCCTGGGGGGTGAAAAACTGTTTTTT
v_gene: TRBV27
j_gene: TRBJ1-4
abundance: .
d_gene: TRBD1

CDR3aa: CASSQPVGLAGVEQYF
CDR3nt: TGTGCCAGCAGCCAACCAGTAGGACTAGCGGGAGTCGAGCAGTACTTC
v_gene: TRBV3-1/TRBV3-2
j_gene: TRBJ2-7
abundance: .
d_gene: TRBD2

CDR3aa: CASSLAIGAGELFF
CDR3nt: TGTGCCAGCAGCCTAGCCATAGGGGCCGGGGAGCTGTTTTTT
v_gene: TRBV7-2
j_gene: TRBJ2-2
abundance: .
d_gene: .

CDR3aa: CASSPRNSRISNTGELFF
CDR3nt: TGTGCCAGCAGCCCCCGGAATAGCAGGATTTCGAACACCGGGGAGCTGTTTTTT
v_gene: TRBV11-2
j_gene: TRBJ2-2
abundance: .
d_gene: .

CDR3aa: CATSRNRGTDTQYF
CDR3nt: TGTGCCACCAGCAGAAACAGGGGCACAGATACGCAGTATTTT
v_gene: TRBV15
j_gene: TRBJ2-3
abundance: .
d_gene: .

CDR3aa: CASSATGTGVYEQYF
CDR3nt: TGCGCCAGCAGCGCTACCGGGACAGGGGTATACGAGCAGTACTTC
v_gene: TRBV5-1
j_gene: TRBJ2-7
abundance: few
d_gene: TRBD1

CDR3aa: CATSQGGDQPQHF
CDR3nt: TGTGCCACCAGTCAAGGGGGGGATCAGCCCCAGCATTTT
v_gene: TRBV24-1
j_gene: TRBJ1-5
abundance: .
d_gene: .

CDR3aa: CASSLSVGPRNEQYF
CDR3nt: TGTGCCAGCAGCTTAAGCGTTGGACCCAGGAACGAGCAGTACTTC
v_gene: TRBV7-3
j_gene: TRBJ2-7
abundance: .
d_gene: .

CDR3aa: CASSQDSPRVSGNTIYF
CDR3nt: TGTGCCAGCAGCCAAGATTCCCCCAGGGTCTCTGGAAACACCATATATTTT
v_gene: TRBV4-2
j_gene: TRBJ1-3
abundance: .
d_gene: .

CDR3aa: CASSIRTLTGTNTGELFF
CDR3nt: TGTGCCAGTAGTATTCGGACACTGACGGGTACGAACACCGGGGAGCTGTTTTTT
v_gene: TRBV19
j_gene: TRBJ2-2
abundance: .
d_gene: .

CDR3aa: CASSADGYEQYF
CDR3nt: TGTGCCAGCAGCGCCGACGGGTACGAGCAGTACTTC
v_gene: TRBV9
j_gene: TRBJ2-7
abundance: .
d_gene: .

CDR3aa: CASSEDRGRNGYTF
CDR3nt: TGTGCCAGCAGTGAAGACAGGGGGCGAAATGGCTACACCTTC
v_gene: TRBV7-6
j_gene: TRBJ1-2
abundance: .
d_gene: TRBD1

CDR3aa: CACSGGPNTGELFF
CDR3nt: TGCGCCTGTTCGGGGGGCCCCAACACCGGGGAGCTGTTTTTT
v_gene: TRBV10-1
j_gene: TRBJ2-2
abundance: .
d_gene: .

CDR3aa: CASQLTQETQYF
CDR3nt: TGTGCCAGCCAGCTAACCCAAGAGACCCAGTACTTC
v_gene: TRBV18
j_gene: TRBJ2-5
abundance: .
d_gene: .

CDR3aa: CASSSSNEKLFF
CDR3nt: TGTGCCAGCAGTAGTTCTAATGAAAAACTGTTTTTT
v_gene: TRBV27
j_gene: TRBJ1-4
abundance: few
d_gene: .

CDR3aa: CASQSLGGNSPLHF
CDR3nt: TGTGCCAGCCAGTCTCTGGGGGGGAATTCACCCCTCCACTTT
v_gene: TRBV2
j_gene: TRBJ1-6
abundance: .
d_gene: .

CDR3aa: CASSWDRTYTEAFF
CDR3nt: TGTGCCAGTAGTTGGGACAGAACCTACACTGAAGCTTTCTTT
v_gene: TRBV19
j_gene: TRBJ1-1
abundance: .
d_gene: TRBD1

CDR3aa: CASSVTGANTEAFF
CDR3nt: TGCGCCAGCAGCGTTACGGGGGCGAACACTGAAGCTTTCTTT
v_gene: TRBV4-3
j_gene: TRBJ1-1
abundance: .
d_gene: .

CDR3aa: CASSGSASGSVSDTQYF
CDR3nt: TGTGCCAGCAGCGGGAGCGCTAGCGGGAGTGTCTCAGATACGCAGTATTTT
v_gene: TRBV7-8
j_gene: TRBJ2-3
abundance: .
d_gene: TRBD2

CDR3aa: CASSIVAGGSSYNEQFF
CDR3nt: TGTGCCAGTAGTATAGTAGCGGGAGGGTCCTCCTACAATGAGCAGTTCTTC
v_gene: TRBV19
j_gene: TRBJ2-1
abundance: .
d_gene: TRBD2

CDR3aa: CASRRGQGIYGGELFF
CDR3nt: TGCGCCAGCAGACGGGGACAGGGGATCTACGGCGGGGAGCTGTTTTTT
v_gene: TRBV5-1
j_gene: TRBJ2-2
abundance: once
d_gene: TRBD1

CDR3aa: CASSIDQQGRDTQYF
CDR3nt: TGTGCCAGTAGTATAGACCAGCAGGGGAGGGATACGCAGTATTTT
v_gene: TRBV19
j_gene: TRBJ2-3
abundance: once
d_gene: .

CDR3aa: CASSYRDRDYEQYF
CDR3nt: TGCGCCAGCAGTTACCGGGACAGAGACTACGAGCAGTACTTC
v_gene: TRBV5-1
j_gene: TRBJ2-7
abundance: .
d_gene: TRBD1

CDR3aa: CASSAVGVSYGYTF
CDR3nt: TGTGCCAGCAGCGCGGTGGGGGTGAGCTATGGCTACACCTTC
v_gene: TRBV2
j_gene: TRBJ1-2
abundance: .
d_gene: .

CDR3aa: CASSDSDRSLTYEQYF
CDR3nt: TGTGCCAGCAGTGACTCGGACAGGAGTTTAACCTACGAGCAGTACTTC
v_gene: TRBV6-4
j_gene: TRBJ2-7
abundance: once
d_gene: TRBD1

CDR3aa: CASLDPGQGYYGYTF
CDR3nt: TGTGCCAGCCTTGATCCGGGACAGGGCTACTATGGCTACACCTTC
v_gene: TRBV6-5
j_gene: TRBJ1-2
abundance: once
d_gene: TRBD1

CDR3aa: CASRTSGTGYEQYF
CDR3nt: TGTGCCAGCAGGACTAGCGGGACGGGTTACGAGCAGTACTTC
v_gene: TRBV2
j_gene: TRBJ2-7
abundance: .
d_gene: TRBD2

CDR3aa: CASSVGYSGGTDTQYF
CDR3nt: TGTGCCAGCAGCGTAGGTTATAGCGGGGGCACAGATACGCAGTATTTT
v_gene: TRBV9
j_gene: TRBJ2-3
abundance: .
d_gene: TRBD2

CDR3aa: CASSRGSGSQSNEQFF
CDR3nt: TGTGCCAGCAGCCGAGGGAGCGGGAGCCAGAGCAATGAGCAGTTCTTC
v_gene: TRBV28
j_gene: TRBJ2-1
abundance: .
d_gene: TRBD2

CDR3aa: CASSESYRNAQYF
CDR3nt: TGTGCCAGCAGCGAATCCTACAGGAATGCGCAGTACTTC
v_gene: TRBV3-1/TRBV3-2
j_gene: TRBJ2-7
abundance: .
d_gene: .